This is a list of T cell receptor beta chains from one sample in a study of STAT3 mutations in large granular lymphocyte leukemia. Only in-frame clones appear in the TCRdb table, and some are missing; sequencing was by immunoSEQ multiplex PCR. The sample contains more than 6,500 clones, roughly four fifths of which appear only once. Material: peripheral blood mononuclear cells. All receptors derive from a woman aged 40-49 years with T-cell large granular lymphocyte leukemia. Some clones in this sample may be carry-over from other donors' samples. The CDR3 runs from the conserved cysteine through the conserved F or W. D genes are given only for firm matches. Some rows have no size entry. The others give once, few or many, or a class for an expanded clone.

size: -; J: TRBJ2-1; V: TRBV19; D: TRBD1; CDR3: CASHRGGTYNEQFF; DNA: TGTGCCAGTCACCGAGGGGGCACCTACAATGAGCAGTTCTTC
size: -; J: TRBJ1-5; V: TRBV30; D: -; CDR3: CAWSSVGGGNQPQHF; DNA: TGTGCCTGGAGTTCTGTGGGAGGGGGCAATCAGCCCCAGCATTTT
size: -; J: TRBJ2-7; V: TRBV13; D: -; CDR3: CASSDEGDEQYF; DNA: TGTGCCAGCAGCGACGAGGGGGACGAGCAGTACTTC
size: -; J: TRBJ1-1; V: TRBV30; D: TRBD1; CDR3: CAWSATGGRTEAFF; DNA: TGTGCCTGGAGTGCGACAGGGGGAAGGACTGAAGCTTTCTTT
size: few; J: TRBJ2-1; V: TRBV9; D: TRBD2; CDR3: CASSEEGLADRRQFF; DNA: TGTGCCAGCAGTGAAGAGGGACTAGCGGACCGAAGACAGTTCTTC
size: -; J: TRBJ2-7; V: TRBV5-1; D: TRBD1; CDR3: CASSLAVSGTGVEQYF; DNA: TGCGCCAGCAGCTTGGCCGTGTCGGGGACAGGGGTTGAGCAGTACTTC
size: few; J: TRBJ2-7; V: TRBV6-1; D: TRBD2; CDR3: CASSEGLAEAYEQYF; DNA: TGTGCCAGCAGTGAAGGACTAGCGGAGGCCTACGAGCAGTACTTC
size: -; J: TRBJ2-5; V: TRBV6-1; D: -; CDR3: CASTVGVWETQYF; DNA: TGTGCCAGCACGGTGGGGGTATGGGAGACCCAGTACTTC
size: -; J: TRBJ1-4; V: TRBV18; D: -; CDR3: CASSPSGRGYNEKLFF; DNA: TGTGCCAGCTCACCCTCGGGCAGGGGATATAATGAAAAACTGTTTTTT
size: -; J: TRBJ2-7; V: TRBV7-8; D: -; CDR3: CASTLHQGPSYEQYF; DNA: TGTGCCAGCACCCTACACCAGGGGCCCTCCTACGAGCAGTACTTC
size: -; J: TRBJ1-2; V: TRBV7-2; D: -; CDR3: CASSPRTAPYTF; DNA: TGTGCCAGCAGCCCACGGACAGCCCCGTACACCTTC
size: -; J: TRBJ2-5; V: TRBV30; D: -; CDR3: CAWSPTDGSTQYF; DNA: TGTGCCTGGAGTCCGACAGACGGATCGACCCAGTACTTC
size: -; J: TRBJ2-1; V: TRBV30; D: -; CDR3: CAWSISAEQFF; DNA: TGTGCCTGGAGTATAAGCGCGGAGCAGTTCTTC
size: -; J: TRBJ1-1; V: TRBV5-4; D: -; CDR3: CASRYYTENTEAFF; DNA: TGTGCCAGCAGATACTACACGGAGAACACTGAAGCTTTCTTT
size: -; J: TRBJ2-5; V: TRBV6-6; D: -; CDR3: CASSGQTVETQYF; DNA: TGTGCCAGCAGCGGACAGACTGTGGAGACCCAGTACTTC
size: -; J: TRBJ1-5; V: TRBV29-1; D: -; CDR3: CSAKQGDSNQPQHF; DNA: TGCAGCGCCAAACAAGGGGATAGCAATCAGCCCCAGCATTTT
size: few; J: TRBJ1-2; V: TRBV4-1; D: -; CDR3: CASSKDPRRVGGYTF; DNA: TGCGCCAGCAGCAAAGACCCTAGGCGTGTGGGGGGCTACACCTTC
size: -; J: TRBJ1-2; V: TRBV6-6; D: -; CDR3: CASHINTDRSYGYTF; DNA: TGTGCCAGCCACATAAATACAGACAGATCCTATGGCTACACCTTC
size: -; J: TRBJ1-4; V: TRBV5-1; D: -; CDR3: CASSLLGRKEKLFF; DNA: TGCGCCAGCAGCTTGCTTGGGCGCAAGGAAAAACTGTTTTTT
size: -; J: TRBJ1-5; V: TRBV4-2; D: -; CDR3: CASSQDLDRRNQPQHF; DNA: TGTGCCAGCAGCCAAGATCTAGACAGACGCAATCAGCCCCAGCATTTT
size: -; J: TRBJ2-7; V: TRBV7-9; D: TRBD2; CDR3: CASSLAEELAGVEQYF; DNA: TGTGCCAGCAGCTTAGCGGAGGAGCTAGCGGGGGTTGAGCAGTACTTC
size: -; J: TRBJ1-2; V: TRBV27; D: -; CDR3: CASRAGQHNYGYTF; DNA: TGTGCCAGCAGGGCGGGGCAGCATAACTATGGCTACACCTTC
size: -; J: TRBJ1-2; V: TRBV5-1; D: TRBD1; CDR3: CASSLAQGVDGYTF; DNA: TGCGCCAGCAGCTTGGCCCAGGGGGTTGATGGCTACACCTTC
size: -; J: TRBJ2-7; V: TRBV30; D: TRBD1; CDR3: CAWSTGTGSHEQYF; DNA: TGTGCCTGGAGTACCGGGACAGGGTCCCACGAGCAGTACTTC
size: -; J: TRBJ2-7; V: TRBV5-4; D: TRBD1; CDR3: CASSFQDRGYEQYF; DNA: TGTGCCAGCAGCTTTCAGGACAGGGGGTACGAGCAGTACTTC
size: -; J: TRBJ2-7; V: TRBV5-4; D: TRBD2; CDR3: CASSPGLAGGEQYF; DNA: TGTGCCAGCAGCCCGGGACTAGCGGGAGGCGAGCAGTACTTC
size: -; J: TRBJ2-7; V: TRBV29-1; D: TRBD2; CDR3: CSVGAGYEQYF; DNA: TGCAGCGTTGGAGCGGGGTACGAGCAGTACTTC
size: -; J: TRBJ1-2; V: TRBV4-1; D: -; CDR3: CASSQDPGWGDGYTF; DNA: TGCGCCAGCAGCCAAGATCCCGGATGGGGGGATGGCTACACCTTC
size: -; J: TRBJ2-7; V: TRBV5-1; D: -; CDR3: CASSSGSGDAYEQYF; DNA: TGCGCCAGCAGCTCGGGGTCCGGTGACGCCTACGAGCAGTACTTC